This T cell receptor beta chain was sequenced during a study of T cell responses to AZD1222 COVID-19 vaccine. Study background: Pooled in the analysis were second doses at about 4 or about 12 weeks. Overall study results and limits: Reports indicate that nearly half of spike-specific TCRs are directed at unmutated variant regions.

The CDR3 loop spans 17 amino acids. Looked up from germline, CDR1 is LNHDA and CDR2 is SQIVND (reference sequence). With V trimmed by 2 bases and J by 8 bases, 14 bases remained unmatched. Worth noting for this clone: Its matching antigen is unknown.

Measured with immunoSEQ multiplex PCR; TCRdb has only the in-frame clones, and not every one. The sample contains around 120,000 clones, 90% of which appear only once. The sequencing used peripheral blood, collected on day 0 of AZD1222 vaccination. The TCR comes from an adult in good health. This rearrangement joins TRBV19 to TRBJ2-3; 9 nucleotides align to TRBD1. The CDR3 loop reads CASSILGQGIGQGTQYF. DNA for the CDR3: TGTGCCAGTAGTATATTGGGACAGGGCATCGGGCAGGGTACGCAGTATTTT.